The sequence of this T cell receptor (beta chain) was determined in a study of identical twins. TCRdb ran MiXCR on the 5' RACE reads and lists one entry per CDR3 protein. The table shows roughly 470,000 distinct CDR3 sequences, with roughly an eighth occurring only once. Trimming cost V 6 bases and J 0 bases; bases outside gene matches: 11. The germline CDR1 and CDR2 sequences are DFQATT and SNEGSKA (reference sequence). The CDR3 contains 15 residues. The same data also contributed to another study, on yellow fever vaccine responses in identical twins.

Sequencing was performed on CD4+ T cells sorted from blood. The V call is TRBV20-1, the J call TRBJ2-7, with 7 bases matching TRBD1. This clonotype was sampled from a woman aged 18-30 years in good health. The CDR3 coding sequence is TGCAGTGCGTTTCTAGTCGACAGGGTCTCCTACGAGCAGTACTTC. Amino acid sequence: CSAFLVDRVSYEQYF.